The 19 T cell receptor beta chains presented below share a single source sample, sequenced in a study of siplizumab effects on memory and regulatory T cells. TCRdb keeps only in-frame clones here, not all; method: immunoSEQ multiplex PCR. The sample lists more than 95,000 clones, over 85% seen once, with about 0.62% in the top ten. Sequencing was performed on Tregs sorted from blood. The receptors here all came from a human donor in good health.

This clone was detected a few times. The chain recombines TRBV11-2 with TRBJ2-7; a possible D gene is TRBD1 (6 bases). The CDR3 contains 13 residues. In germline, CDR1 is SGHAT, CDR2 FQNNGV. The ends were cut back, 5 bases at V and 4 bases at J, with 12 bases in the middle. The CDR3 loop is CASSPGQTYEQYF. The CDR3 nucleotides are TGTGCCAGCAGCCCCGGACAGACATACGAGCAGTACTTC. The whole variable domain, remainder taken from reference TRBV11-2 and TRBJ2-7, is EAGVAQSPRYKIIEKRQSVAFWCNPISGHATLYWYQQILGQGPKLLIQFQNNGVVDDSQLPKDRFSAERLKGVDSTLKIQPAKLEDSAVYLCASSPGQTYEQYFGPGTRLTVT.

This chain links TRBV6-1 with TRBJ2-1, with 11 nucleotides matching TRBD2. Per the germline V gene, CDR1 is MNHNS and CDR2 is SASEGT. V shed 1 base, J shed 10 bases, and the junction held 15 bases outside the gene matches. This CDR3 region has 18 residues. CDR3 amino acids: CASSEEGWASGGRREQFF. CDR3 DNA: TGTGCCAGCAGTGAAGAGGGGTGGGCTAGCGGGGGGAGGAGGGAGCAGTTCTTC.

V usage is TRBV10-3 and J usage is TRBJ2-1, with 7 bases lining up with TRBD2. CDR3 length: 16 residues. Germline lookup yields CDR1 ENHRY and CDR2 SYGVKD. Losses at the gene ends were 4 bases for V and 4 bases for J; bases not matched to a gene: 10. Here the CDR3 reads CAISGIGSGAYNEQFF. For the CDR3, the DNA is TGTGCCATCAGTGGTATAGGGAGCGGGGCGTACAATGAGCAGTTCTTC.

CDR3 sequence (DNA): TGTGCCAGCAGCCCAAATCGGGACCTCCAGTACTTC. Translation: CASSPNRDLQYF. V is TRBV7-2 and J is TRBJ2-4; D assignment may be TRBD1 or TRBD2 (5 bases each). This CDR3 has 12 amino acids. Germline assignment: CDR1 SGHTA and CDR2 FQGNSA. V was trimmed by 5 bases and J by 13 bases, leaving 15 bases between them. Based on the CDR3 plus reference TRBV7-2 and TRBJ2-4, the full variable domain is GAGVSQSPSNKVTEKGKDVELRCDPISGHTALYWYRQSLGQGLEFLIYFQGNSAPDKSGLPSDRFSAERTGGSVSTLTIQRTQQEDSAVYLCASSPNRDLQYFGAGTRLSVL.

CDR3 region: CASSLYGQGWETQYF. The CDR3 DNA reads TGTGCCAGCAGTTTATATGGACAGGGCTGGGAGACCCAGTACTTC. The chain is built from TRBV27 and TRBJ2-5; TRBD1 aligns across 8 bases. This CDR3 has 15 amino acids. CDR1 and CDR2 from the germline V gene are MNHEY and SMNVEV (reference sequence). With V trimmed by 1 base and J by 5 bases, 6 bases remained unmatched.

The V call is TRBV5-1, the J call TRBJ2-7; D uncertain. This CDR3 comprises 14 residues. Trimming left V 0 bases short and J 3 bases short, with 10 bases between. The germline CDR1 and CDR2 sequences are SGHRS and YFSETQ. CDR3 region: CASSLATWDYEQYF. As DNA, the CDR3 is TGCGCCAGCAGCTTGGCGACCTGGGACTACGAGCAGTACTTC.

The chain uses TRBV6-5 and TRBJ2-7, with D possibly TRBD2 on 5 matching bases. The CDR3 covers 13 residues. Trimming pared 4 bases from V and 5 bases from J, leaving 12 bases between. Germline CDR1 MNHEY, CDR2 SVGAGI. The CDR3 loop is CASSSDEGHEQYF. DNA of the CDR3: TGTGCCAGCAGTTCGGATGAGGGCCACGAGCAGTACTTC.

The chain combines TRBV18 with TRBJ1-3; unclear D gene. Germline CDR1 and CDR2: KGHSH and LQKENI. The V gene lost 2 bases and the J gene lost 0 bases, with 11 bases spanning the gap. The CDR3 length is 16 residues. The CDR3 region has the DNA TGTGCCAGCTCACCATCGACACCCAGCTCTGGAAACACCATATATTTT. As protein: CASSPSTPSSGNTIYF.

J is TRBJ2-1 and V is TRBV5-5; 9 nucleotides match TRBD2. Trimming at V came to 4 bases and at J to 0 bases, leaving 8 bases not matched to a gene. This CDR3 is 17 amino acids long. Germline V gene data show CDR1 as SGHKS and CDR2 as YYEKEE (reference sequence). This chain's CDR3 is CASSLAGSPLSYNEQFF. The CDR3 region has the DNA TGTGCCAGCAGCCTAGCGGGGTCACCCCTCTCCTACAATGAGCAGTTCTTC.

The J gene is TRBJ1-2, the V gene TRBV7-6; the match to TRBD1 covers 8 bases. With V trimmed by 5 bases and J by 4 bases, 9 bases remained unmatched. The CDR3 runs 15 residues. In germline, CDR1 is SGHVS, CDR2 FNYEAQ. This CDR3 reads CASSQGQGSTYGYTF. In DNA, the CDR3 is TGTGCCAGCAGCCAAGGACAGGGAAGTACCTATGGCTACACCTTC.

V is TRBV7-9 and J is TRBJ2-3; perhaps TRBD2 as D (6 bases). The CDR3 is 14 residues long. Per the germline V gene, CDR1 is SEHNR and CDR2 is FQNEAQ (reference sequence). Between the trimmed V and J ends, which lost 3 bases and 7 bases, there was a span of 14 bases. CDR3 nucleotide sequence: TGTGCCAGCAGCTTCCGGGGGACTGGCAATACGCAGTATTTT. It is translated as CASSFRGTGNTQYF.

CDR3 residues: CASSVRDNRRETQYF. The CDR3 DNA is TGTGCCAGCAGCGTAAGGGACAATAGGAGGGAGACCCAGTACTTC. The chain carries TRBV9 and TRBJ2-5, with a possible D match to TRBD1 (6 bases). Germline V lookup: CDR1 SGDLS, CDR2 YYNGEE. The CDR3 is 15 residues long. The germline V and J ends were trimmed by 1 base and 5 bases, with 15 bases remaining between them.

This clone was found once. The rearrangement links TRBV5-5 to TRBJ1-5; D remains ambiguous. V was pared by 4 bases and J by 6 bases, with 17 bases between. The CDR3 loop spans 15 amino acids. Germline V gene data show CDR1 as SGHKS and CDR2 as YYEKEE (reference sequence). The CDR3 region is CASSTAVHGSQPQHF. CDR3 in DNA: TGTGCCAGCAGCACGGCCGTCCACGGTAGTCAGCCCCAGCATTTT.

This chain connects TRBV29-1 to TRBJ2-1, with D perhaps TRBD1 (5 bases). V was cut by 7 bases and J by 9 bases, with 19 bases left in between. The germline gives CDR1 SQVTM, CDR2 ANQGSEA. This CDR3 is 13 amino acids long. The CDR3 DNA follows: TGCAGCGCCCGACAGTCTATCCCTGGTGAGCAGTTCTTC. It encodes CSARQSIPGEQFF.

The rearrangement joins TRBV7-3 to TRBJ1-1; D unclear. Germline CDR1 reads SGHTA; CDR2 reads FQGTGA. Trimming cost V 2 bases and J 3 bases, with 7 bases left between them. The CDR3 contains 13 residues. The CDR3 coding sequence is TGTGCCAGCAGCTTATTTCAGTACACTGAAGCTTTCTTT. Translation gives CASSLFQYTEAFF. The full variable domain, completed using reference TRBV7-3 and TRBJ1-1, is GAGVSQTPSNKVTEKGKYVELRCDPISGHTALYWYRQSLGQGPEFLIYFQGTGAADDSGLPNDRFFAVRPEGSVSTLKIQRTERGDSAVYLCASSLFQYTEAFFGQGTRLTVV.

CDR3 in amino acids: CASTPGGTVNTEAFF. The CDR3 DNA is TGTGCCAGTACCCCCGGGGGGACAGTGAACACTGAAGCTTTCTTT. V gene TRBV19 combines with J gene TRBJ1-1, with TRBD1 matching 7 bases. The CDR3 runs to 15 residues. Per germline, CDR1 LNHDA and CDR2 SQIVND (reference sequence). The V and J ends lost 7 bases and 0 bases, in that order; junction bases with no gene match: 8.

This clone showed up just once. V is TRBV15 and J is TRBJ2-7; tentative D call: TRBD1 (5 bases). In germline, CDR1 is LNHNV, CDR2 YYDKDF (reference sequence). With 0 bases removed from V and 6 bases from J, the gap between germline ends came to 18 bases. The CDR3 is 16 amino acids. CDR3 coding DNA: TGTGCCACCAGCAGAGATTTAAGCAGGGTTCCGGGCGAGCAGTACTTC. Protein: CATSRDLSRVPGEQYF.

This clone was observed a single time. The genes are TRBV4-1 and TRBJ2-1; a weak D match, TRBD1 (6 bases). Between the trimmed V and J ends, which lost 6 bases and 8 bases, there was a span of 17 bases. This CDR3 contains 14 residues. From germline, CDR1 is MGHRA and CDR2 YSYEKL. CDR3 sequence (DNA): TGCGCCAGCAGAGCCCCCAGGGGTGTGGATGAGCAGTTCTTC. Its protein product is CASRAPRGVDEQFF.

This chain connects TRBV7-2 to TRBJ1-1; D remains ambiguous. CDR1 SGHTA and CDR2 FQGNSA come from the germline V gene. V was shortened by 4 bases and J by 7 bases, with 13 bases between the two germline ends. The CDR3 is made up of 13 amino acids. The DNA of the CDR3 is TGTGCCAGCAGCTCAACCATAGGAGGTGAAGCTTTCTTT. Amino acid sequence: CASSSTIGGEAFF.